One and the same sample provided the 28 T cell receptor beta chains below, sequenced in a study of blood T cell repertoires in COVID-19. The method was immunoSEQ multiplex PCR; TCRdb's version includes in-frame clones alone and lacks a portion of them. Altogether 250,000 to 350,000 clones are present, about nine tenths being singletons, with the ten largest covering 3%. Source material: peripheral blood. The receptors here all came from a woman in her twenties or thirties with active or convalescent COVID-19.

The chain links TRBV6-5 to TRBJ1-2; no firm D call. Germline V gene data show CDR1 as MNHEY and CDR2 as SVGAGI. Deletions cut 6 bases from V and 1 base from J, with 9 bases between. There are 13 residues in the CDR3. The chain's CDR3 is CASSSTDNYGYTF. The DNA for the CDR3 is TGTGCCAGCAGCTCGACTGATAACTATGGCTACACCTTC.

The genes are TRBV7-2 and TRBJ2-7, with TRBD1 identical over 8 bases. The V and J ends lost 3 bases and 7 bases, in that order; junction bases with no gene match: 14. The CDR3 contains 16 residues. CDR1 and CDR2 from the germline V gene are SGHTA and FQGNSA. The CDR3 reads CASSFPRDRYSEEQYF. CDR3 in DNA: TGTGCCAGCAGCTTCCCACGGGACAGGTATTCGGAGGAGCAGTACTTC.

V and J are TRBV15 and TRBJ1-4, with TRBD1 matching 9 bases. Germline-derived CDR1 and CDR2 are LNHNV and YYDKDF (reference sequence). The J segment lost 5 bases and the V segment lost 1 base, leaving 2 bases of the junction unmatched. The CDR3 length is 15 residues. CDR3 loop: CATSRGGQGNEKLFF. For the CDR3, the DNA is TGTGCCACCAGCAGAGGGGGACAGGGAAATGAAAAACTGTTTTTT.

This chain links TRBV27 with TRBJ2-1; D remains unclear. The CDR3 spans 13 residues. V lost 6 bases to trimming and J lost 8 bases, with 14 bases between them. CDR1 MNHEY and CDR2 SMNVEV come from the germline V gene (reference sequence). The CDR3 loop is CASSSHWSDEQFF. Here the CDR3 DNA reads TGTGCCAGCAGCTCTCACTGGAGCGATGAGCAGTTCTTC.

The CDR3 loop is CASSLLEIDYGYTF. As DNA, the CDR3 is TGTGCCAGCAGTTTACTGGAGATTGACTATGGCTACACCTTC. The rearrangement uses TRBV28 and TRBJ1-2; unclear D gene. The CDR3 loop spans 14 amino acids. The V and J ends lost 2 bases and 3 bases respectively, with 10 bases between them. Per the germline V gene, CDR1 is MDHEN and CDR2 is SYDVKM.

This clone was counted between two and nine times. The chain has TRBV5-5 and TRBJ1-2, with a possible D match to TRBD1 (5 bases). V lost 5 bases and J 4 bases, leaving 18 bases between the germline ends. Germline V gene lookup returns CDR1 SGHKS and CDR2 YYEKEE (reference sequence). The CDR3 length is 15 residues. In nucleotides, the CDR3 is TGTGCCAGCAGGCCTAACCCGAATAGGGGCTATGGCTACACCTTC. This codes for CASRPNPNRGYGYTF.

This clone was observed a handful of times. The chain carries TRBV5-1 and TRBJ1-2; a possible D gene is TRBD1 (6 bases). The CDR3 is made up of 13 amino acids. Trimming took 7 bases from V and 1 from J, leaving 11 bases between them. Germline V lookup: CDR1 SGHRS, CDR2 YFSETQ. CDR3 sequence (DNA): TGCGCCAGCGGGCAACAGGGTAACTATGGCTACACCTTC. It specifies CASGQQGNYGYTF.

This clone was seen only once. The chain recombines TRBV2 with TRBJ1-5, with D maybe TRBD1 (5 bases). V lost 3 bases to trimming and J lost 6 bases, with 6 bases between them. The CDR3 spans 12 residues. Germline CDR1 and CDR2: SNHLY and FYNNEI. CDR3 loop: CASSDQGQPQHF. The CDR3 region has the DNA TGTGCCAGCAGTGACCAGGGTCAGCCCCAGCATTTT.

The rearrangement links TRBV6-2 or TRBV6-3 to TRBJ1-1, with D uncertain. V dropped 0 bases and J dropped 8 bases, with 13 bases sitting between them. CDR3 length equals 14 residues. Per the germline V gene, CDR1 is MNHEY and CDR2 is SVGEGT. The CDR3 DNA follows: TGTGCCAGCAGTTACTCATCAGTACCCAAGGAAGCTTTCTTT. It translates to CASSYSSVPKEAFF.

This chain connects TRBV10-3 to TRBJ1-1, with D maybe TRBD1 (6 bases). Trimming left V 6 bases short and J 11 bases short, with 13 bases between. The length of the CDR3 is 11 residues. Germline V gives CDR1 ENHRY, CDR2 SYGVKD. The CDR3 coding sequence is TGTGCCATCAGACAGGGCCAGGAGGCTTTCTTT. Its translation: CAIRQGQEAFF.

The V gene is TRBV5-4, the J gene TRBJ2-3; 11 positions match TRBD2. The V segment lost 3 bases and the J segment 3 bases; nucleotides outside the gene matches: 6. From germline, CDR1 is SGHNT and CDR2 YYREEE (reference sequence). The CDR3 extends over 16 amino acids. The CDR3 reads CASSSRLAGLTDTQYF. The CDR3 coding sequence is TGTGCCAGCAGCTCCAGACTAGCGGGGCTTACAGATACGCAGTATTTT.

The CDR3 spells CASSAGQGRNIQYF. The DNA for the CDR3 is TGTGCCAGCAGCGCCGGACAGGGTAGAAACATTCAGTACTTC. The chain couples TRBV5-4 to TRBJ2-4; 8 bases agree with TRBD1. Losses at the gene ends were 4 bases for V and 6 bases for J; bases not matched to a gene: 6. This CDR3 has 14 amino acids. Germline CDR1 and CDR2: SGHNT and YYREEE (reference sequence).

V is TRBV9 and J is TRBJ1-1, with 8 bases lining up with TRBD1. The CDR3 extends over 19 amino acids. V was clipped by 0 bases and J by 6 bases; unmatched bases: 19. The V gene's germline CDR1 is SGDLS and CDR2 YYNGEE. The CDR3 here is CASSVVRPGPGGYRAEAFF. The CDR3 bases are TGTGCCAGCAGCGTAGTGCGACCCGGGCCAGGGGGCTATCGGGCTGAAGCTTTCTTT. The full variable domain, with the rest looked up from reference TRBV9 and TRBJ1-1, is DSGVTQTPKHLITATGQRVTLRCSPRSGDLSVYWYQQSLDQGLQFLIQYYNGEERAKGNILERFSAQQFPDLHSELNLSSLELGDSALYFCASSVVRPGPGGYRAEAFFGQGTRLTVV.

V is TRBV7-2 and J is TRBJ1-6, with D unclear. The CDR3 is 15 residues long. V was cut by 5 bases and J by 7 bases, with 15 bases left in between. Germline V gives CDR1 SGHTA, CDR2 FQGNSA. This chain's CDR3 is CASSPRAGSNSPLHF. The CDR3 region has the DNA TGTGCCAGCAGCCCCCGTGCAGGATCCAATTCACCCCTCCACTTT.

The V and J genes are TRBV7-9 and TRBJ2-5; TRBD1 might be the D (6 bases). This CDR3 has 15 residues. Germline lookup yields CDR1 SEHNR and CDR2 FQNEAQ (reference sequence). Trimming took 0 bases from V and 4 from J, leaving 12 bases between them. CDR3 residues: CASSLASLGGETQYF. DNA for the CDR3: TGTGCCAGCAGCTTAGCGTCGTTAGGGGGAGAGACCCAGTACTTC.

The J gene is TRBJ2-5, the V gene TRBV27; 9 bases fit TRBD2. V dropped 1 base and J dropped 2; count of bases not matched to a gene: 11. The CDR3 sequence is 18 residues long. The germline V gene encodes CDR1 MNHEY and CDR2 SMNVEV (reference sequence). The CDR3 DNA reads TGTGCCAGCAGTTTATTTGCTAGCGGGGACCCGTCACAAGAGACCCAGTACTTC. Its protein product is CASSLFASGDPSQETQYF.

This chain uses TRBV3-1 (or the pseudogene TRBV3-2) with TRBJ1-5, with TRBD1 matching over 7 bases. The V gene end was trimmed by 4 bases and the J gene end by 2 bases; junction bases not matched to a gene: 2. Germline lookup yields CDR1 LGHDT and CDR2 YNNKEL (reference sequence). This CDR3 comprises 14 residues. This chain's CDR3 is CASSRQGGNQPQHF. The DNA for the CDR3 is TGTGCCAGCAGCCGACAGGGAGGCAATCAGCCCCAGCATTTT.

This chain joins TRBV19 and TRBJ2-3; D not certain. Germline V gives CDR1 LNHDA, CDR2 SQIVND (reference sequence). Trimming took 4 bases from V and 5 from J, leaving 4 bases between them. This CDR3 is built from 11 residues. The CDR3 nucleotides are TGTGCCAGTAGTACTATAGATACGCAGTATTTT. Translating it yields CASSTIDTQYF.

The chain joins TRBV19 to TRBJ1-5, with 7 bases identical to TRBD1. The V and J ends lost 3 bases and 3 bases, in that order; junction bases with no gene match: 8. CDR1 LNHDA and CDR2 SQIVND come from the germline V gene (reference sequence). The length of the CDR3 is 16 residues. The chain's CDR3 is CASSMVRGRINQPQHF. CDR3 nucleotides: TGTGCCAGTAGTATGGTAAGGGGGCGTATCAATCAGCCCCAGCATTTT. The variable domain in full, completed from reference TRBV19 and TRBJ1-5, reads DGGITQSPKYLFRKEGQNVTLSCEQNLNHDAMYWYRQDPGQGLRLIYYSQIVNDFQKGDIAEGYSVSREKKESFPLTVTSAQKNPTAFYLCASSMVRGRINQPQHFGDGTRLSIL.

The chain employs TRBV29-1 and TRBJ2-1; the match to TRBD2 covers 15 bases. From germline, CDR1 is SQVTM and CDR2 ANQGSEA. Unmatched junction bases numbered 5, after V lost 3 bases and J lost 2 bases. The CDR3 consists of 17 residues. This CDR3 reads CSVDPGTSGGTYNEQFF. The CDR3 region has the DNA TGCAGCGTTGATCCCGGGACTAGCGGGGGGACCTACAATGAGCAGTTCTTC.

The chain recombines TRBV10-3 with TRBJ1-2; 11 nucleotides align to TRBD1. CDR1 is ENHRY and CDR2 is SYGVKD in the germline V gene. This CDR3 has 16 amino acids. V shed 4 bases and J 3 bases; nucleotides not matched to a gene: 7. The CDR3 DNA follows: TGTGCCATCAGTGGCGGACAGGGGGCTATAGACTATGGCTACACCTTC. Amino acids: CAISGGQGAIDYGYTF.

The rearrangement links TRBV28 to TRBJ2-3; possibly TRBD2 for D (5 bases). Germline-derived CDR1 and CDR2 are MDHEN and SYDVKM. The CDR3 has 15 residues. The germline V and J ends were trimmed by 5 bases and 1 base, with 13 bases remaining between them. CDR3 coding DNA: TGTGCCAGCAGTCCCCCTAGCTTTGGCACAGATACGCAGTATTTT. Amino acid sequence: CASSPPSFGTDTQYF.

The chain is built from TRBV6-5 and TRBJ1-3; 7 bases fit TRBD1. CDR3 length: 15 amino acids. V shed 0 bases, J shed 4 bases, and the junction held 3 bases outside the gene matches. Germline V lookup: CDR1 MNHEY, CDR2 SVGAGI. CDR3 coding DNA: TGTGCCAGCAGTTACTCGAGAGGGGGCGGAAACACCATATATTTT. Encoded protein: CASSYSRGGGNTIYF.

This sequence joins TRBV27 and TRBJ1-5; D perhaps matches TRBD1 (6 bases). The CDR3 is 15 amino acids. V lost 8 bases, J lost 2 bases, and 16 bases lay in between. CDR1 MNHEY and CDR2 SMNVEV come from the germline V gene (reference sequence). CDR3 residues: CASWPRGDGNQPQHF. The CDR3 nucleotides are TGTGCCAGCTGGCCCAGGGGCGATGGCAATCAGCCCCAGCATTTT.

In DNA form, the CDR3 reads TGTGCCAGTAAGAAGGGTAGCGCGAAAGAGACCCAGTACTTC. Translated: CASKKGSAKETQYF. The chain recombines TRBV19 with TRBJ2-5; D may be TRBD2 (5 bases). This CDR3 is built from 14 residues. In germline, CDR1 is LNHDA, CDR2 SQIVND (reference sequence). With 7 bases removed from V and 3 bases from J, the gap between germline ends came to 15 bases.

This clone came up a few times. The V gene is TRBV9, the J gene TRBJ2-2; D gene ambiguous. Germline CDR1 and CDR2: SGDLS and YYNGEE. The CDR3 has 13 amino acids. V lost 2 bases and J lost 4, with 6 bases in between. The CDR3 spells CASSVQSTGELFF. CDR3 in DNA: TGTGCCAGCAGCGTCCAGTCCACCGGGGAGCTGTTTTTT. The whole variable domain, filled in from reference TRBV9 and TRBJ2-2, reads DSGVTQTPKHLITATGQRVTLRCSPRSGDLSVYWYQQSLDQGLQFLIQYYNGEERAKGNILERFSAQQFPDLHSELNLSSLELGDSALYFCASSVQSTGELFFGEGSRLTVL.

This sequence joins TRBV4-1 and TRBJ1-2; 7 nucleotides line up with TRBD1. CDR1 and CDR2 from the germline V gene are MGHRA and YSYEKL. With V trimmed by 4 bases and J by 7 bases, 12 bases remained unmatched. This CDR3 contains 15 residues. This chain's CDR3 is CASSLIQGSGGGYTF. The CDR3 DNA reads TGCGCCAGCAGCCTAATACAGGGGAGTGGGGGTGGCTACACCTTC.

The genes are TRBV3-1 (or the pseudogene TRBV3-2) and TRBJ2-7; maybe TRBD2 (6 bases). The ends were cut back, 1 base at V and 6 bases at J, with 13 bases in the middle. This CDR3 contains 14 residues. Germline CDR1 and CDR2: LGHDT and YNNKEL (reference sequence). The CDR3 sequence: CASSQGAGKGEQYF. The CDR3, as DNA: TGTGCCAGCAGCCAAGGGGCGGGGAAGGGCGAGCAGTACTTC.